This is a list of T cell receptor beta chains from one sample in a study of OX40 agonist ivuxolimab in advanced cancers. Profiled with immunoSEQ multiplex PCR; TCRdb holds only in-frame clones, not every one. The table includes about 49,000 clones, about 85% detected once. The material sequenced was CD4+ or CD8+ T cells sorted from blood, taken in a trial of the OX40 agonist ivuxolimab. These receptors were obtained from an adult with an advanced solid tumor such as melanoma, head and neck, liver or kidney cancer. Each CDR3 is given with its conserved first and last residue. The D gene is left open where the match is weak. The listing skips clone size in some rows; elsewhere it reads once, few, many or a size class.

J: TRBJ1-6
V: TRBV9
D: .
size: few
DNA: TGTGCCAGCAGCGTAGTAGGTAATTCACCCCTCCACTTT
CDR3: CASSVVGNSPLHF

J: TRBJ1-4
V: TRBV7-9
D: .
size: once
DNA: TGTGCCAGCAGCTTCGGGAGAGAACTGTTTTTT
CDR3: CASSFGRELFF

J: TRBJ2-3
V: TRBV5-4
D: .
size: .
DNA: TGTGCCAGCAGCTTCGGCGGGACCCCGGGGACAGATACGCAGTATTTT
CDR3: CASSFGGTPGTDTQYF

J: TRBJ1-2
V: TRBV9
D: .
size: .
DNA: TGTGCCAGCAGCGTAGGAGGTGACTATGGCTACACCTTC
CDR3: CASSVGGDYGYTF

J: TRBJ1-2
V: TRBV4-3
D: .
size: .
DNA: TGCGCCAGCAGCCAATCCCCCTCCGGGACGGCCTATGGCTACACCTTC
CDR3: CASSQSPSGTAYGYTF

J: TRBJ1-2
V: TRBV7-9
D: .
size: .
DNA: TGTGCCAGCAGCTTAGAGCGGGATTCGATTTATGGCTACACCTTC
CDR3: CASSLERDSIYGYTF

J: TRBJ2-7
V: TRBV4-3
D: .
size: few
DNA: TGCGCCAGCAGCCCAGGGGTCCACTCCTACGAGCAGTACTTC
CDR3: CASSPGVHSYEQYF

J: TRBJ1-5
V: TRBV7-9
D: TRBD1
size: .
DNA: TGTGCCAGCAGCTCGGGGACAGGGGGCGGTTCTAGCAATCAGCCCCAGCATTTT
CDR3: CASSSGTGGGSSNQPQHF

J: TRBJ2-2
V: TRBV9
D: TRBD2
size: once
DNA: TGTGCCAGCACCGCGGGACTAGCGGGGGGGAACACCGGGGAGCTGTTTTTT
CDR3: CASTAGLAGGNTGELFF

J: TRBJ2-5
V: TRBV19
D: .
size: .
DNA: TGTGCCAGTAGTATGGGGCAGGGGGGGGAGACCCAGTACTTC
CDR3: CASSMGQGGETQYF

J: TRBJ2-3
V: TRBV9
D: .
size: few
DNA: TGTGCCAGCAGCGTAGGCAGGGGCACGCAGTATTTT
CDR3: CASSVGRGTQYF

J: TRBJ2-5
V: TRBV2
D: TRBD1
size: .
DNA: TGTGCCAGCCGGGACAGGGGGATGAAGACCCAGTACTTC
CDR3: CASRDRGMKTQYF

J: TRBJ1-2
V: TRBV5-1
D: TRBD1
size: .
DNA: TGCGCCAGCAGCCCCAGACAGGGGGTACACTATGGCTACACCTTC
CDR3: CASSPRQGVHYGYTF

J: TRBJ2-3
V: TRBV6-5
D: .
size: .
DNA: TGTGCCAGCAGTTCGATAGACAACCCTAGCACAGATACGCAGTATTTT
CDR3: CASSSIDNPSTDTQYF

J: TRBJ2-3
V: TRBV19
D: .
size: few
DNA: TGTGCCAGTAGTATCGACGGATCGACGACAGATACGCAGTATTTT
CDR3: CASSIDGSTTDTQYF

J: TRBJ1-5
V: TRBV28
D: .
size: .
DNA: TGTGCCAGCAGTCCCCCCTGGGGCAGGGCGGGTCAGCCCCAGCATTTT
CDR3: CASSPPWGRAGQPQHF

J: TRBJ1-1
V: TRBV7-2
D: .
size: .
DNA: TGTGCCAGCAGCCCCCCGAGGGCAGGGATTAACACTGAAGCTTTCTTT
CDR3: CASSPPRAGINTEAFF

J: TRBJ2-1
V: TRBV11-2
D: .
size: .
DNA: TGTGCCAGCAGCTTAGATCTCATGACTATCCCCCATGAGCAGTTCTTC
CDR3: CASSLDLMTIPHEQFF

J: TRBJ1-1
V: TRBV4-1
D: .
size: .
DNA: TGCGCCAGCAGCCAAGAGGGGGCGAACACTGAAGCTTTCTTT
CDR3: CASSQEGANTEAFF

J: TRBJ1-4
V: TRBV28
D: .
size: .
DNA: TGTGCCAGCAGTTCAGCAGCGAATGAAAAACTGTTTTTC
CDR3: CASSSAANEKLFF

J: TRBJ1-4
V: TRBV7-6
D: .
size: .
DNA: TGTGCCAGCAGCCTAGGGGTATTTAATGAAAAACTGTTTTTT
CDR3: CASSLGVFNEKLFF

J: TRBJ2-7
V: TRBV7-6
D: TRBD1
size: .
DNA: TGTGCCAGCAGCGACTCTACCAGGGGGCTGGCGTTCGAGCAGTACTTC
CDR3: CASSDSTRGLAFEQYF

J: TRBJ1-2
V: TRBV28
D: .
size: .
DNA: TGTGCCAGCAGTTCAGACTTTGCGCCCCATGGCTACACCTTC
CDR3: CASSSDFAPHGYTF

J: TRBJ1-1
V: TRBV12-5
D: .
size: .
DNA: TGTGCTAGTGGTTTGGTAGGTACTGAAGCTTTCTTT
CDR3: CASGLVGTEAFF

J: TRBJ2-2
V: TRBV6-5
D: .
size: once
DNA: TGTGCCAGCATGGGACATTTCACCGGGGAGCTGTTTTTT
CDR3: CASMGHFTGELFF

J: TRBJ2-7
V: TRBV5-3
D: .
size: .
DNA: TGTGCCAGCAGCTTGGTGGGGGTCGAGCAGTACTTC
CDR3: CASSLVGVEQYF

J: TRBJ2-2
V: TRBV4-3
D: .
size: .
DNA: TGCGCCAGCAGCCAGAAGGACGGCGGGGAGCTGTTTTTT
CDR3: CASSQKDGGELFF

J: TRBJ1-3
V: TRBV12-5
D: .
size: .
DNA: TGTGCTAGTGTCCCCCAGGGATACGGAAACACCATATATTTT
CDR3: CASVPQGYGNTIYF

J: TRBJ2-3
V: TRBV5-5
D: .
size: .
DNA: TGTGCCAGCACCCTGGATGATACGCAGTATTTT
CDR3: CASTLDDTQYF

J: TRBJ1-2
V: TRBV5-1
D: .
size: .
DNA: TGCGCCAGCAGCTTAGGCCTCTCTACAGGGATAAATGGCTACACCTTC
CDR3: CASSLGLSTGINGYTF

J: TRBJ2-3
V: TRBV4-3
D: .
size: once
DNA: TGCGCCAGCAGCGTCACAAACACAGATACGCAGTATTTT
CDR3: CASSVTNTDTQYF

J: TRBJ2-4
V: TRBV19
D: .
size: .
DNA: TGTGCCAGTCAGGGGTTAGCCAAAAACATTCAGTACTTC
CDR3: CASQGLAKNIQYF

J: TRBJ2-7
V: TRBV4-3
D: .
size: .
DNA: TGCGCCAGCAGCCAAGACGGCTCAACAGGGTTCTACGAGCAGTACTTC
CDR3: CASSQDGSTGFYEQYF

J: TRBJ2-1
V: TRBV7-6
D: .
size: .
DNA: TGTGCCAGCAGCTCCCCCGGGCCTCTCTACAATGAGCAGTTCTTC
CDR3: CASSSPGPLYNEQFF

J: TRBJ1-1
V: TRBV14
D: TRBD1
size: .
DNA: TGTGCCAGCAGTTACGGACAGGGCGGGACTGAAGCTTTCTTT
CDR3: CASSYGQGGTEAFF

J: TRBJ1-5
V: TRBV27
D: .
size: .
DNA: TGTGCCAGCAGTTTAGGGGGGTATCAGCCCCAGCATTTT
CDR3: CASSLGGYQPQHF

J: TRBJ1-2
V: TRBV10-2
D: TRBD1
size: .
DNA: TGCGCCAGCAGTGAGTCGAGATCAGGGGGCGCGGGGGGCTACACCTTC
CDR3: CASSESRSGGAGGYTF

J: TRBJ1-2
V: TRBV13
D: .
size: few
DNA: TGTGCCAGCAGCTTAGACCCTCCCAGGACCTATGGCTACACCTTC
CDR3: CASSLDPPRTYGYTF

J: TRBJ1-1
V: TRBV28
D: TRBD1
size: .
DNA: TGTGCCAGCAGTTACTCGGGACAGGAAGGCACTGAAGCTTTCTTT
CDR3: CASSYSGQEGTEAFF

J: TRBJ1-2
V: TRBV2
D: .
size: few
DNA: TGTGCCAGCAGTGACGGTGGCTACACCTTC
CDR3: CASSDGGYTF

J: TRBJ1-2
V: TRBV5-1
D: .
size: .
DNA: TGCGCCAGCAGCCAAACAAATCAAGACTATGGCTACACCTTC
CDR3: CASSQTNQDYGYTF

J: TRBJ2-5
V: TRBV25-1
D: TRBD1
size: .
DNA: TGTGCCAGCAGTGATCCCCGGGACAGTGAAGAGACCCAGTACTTC
CDR3: CASSDPRDSEETQYF

J: TRBJ1-5
V: TRBV6-1
D: .
size: .
DNA: TGTGCCAGCAGTGAACGGGGGGGGGCTCAGCATTTT
CDR3: CASSERGGAQHF

J: TRBJ1-2
V: TRBV6-5
D: .
size: once
DNA: TGTGCCAGCAGTACAGGATCTTTATTTGGTGGCTACACCTTC
CDR3: CASSTGSLFGGYTF

J: TRBJ2-7
V: TRBV7-6
D: TRBD2
size: .
DNA: TGTGCCAGCAGCCCCTCTGGGGGGGGCTACGAGCAGTACTTC
CDR3: CASSPSGGGYEQYF

J: TRBJ2-5
V: TRBV5-1
D: TRBD2
size: .
DNA: TGCGCCAGCAGCACGGGACTAGATATAGAGACCCAGTACTTC
CDR3: CASSTGLDIETQYF

J: TRBJ2-3
V: TRBV9
D: .
size: .
DNA: TGTGCCAGCAGCGGGGGGCCCGCACCAGATACGCAGTATTTT
CDR3: CASSGGPAPDTQYF

J: TRBJ2-1
V: TRBV11-2
D: .
size: few
DNA: TGTGCCAGCAGCTTAGGCCGGGGGGCCCGCAATGAGCAGTTCTTC
CDR3: CASSLGRGARNEQFF

J: TRBJ1-1
V: TRBV18
D: .
size: .
DNA: TGTGCCAGCTCACTACGCAGGGTTGGGGAAATCACTGAAGCTTTCTTT
CDR3: CASSLRRVGEITEAFF

J: TRBJ1-3
V: TRBV10-3
D: .
size: .
DNA: TGTGCCATCAGTGTTGAGAAAACCAAATCGAAGACTGGAAACACCATATATTTT
CDR3: CAISVEKTKSKTGNTIYF

J: TRBJ2-3
V: TRBV19
D: .
size: once
DNA: TGTGCCAGTAGTGGACTATCCACAGATACGCAGTATTTT
CDR3: CASSGLSTDTQYF

J: TRBJ2-3
V: TRBV7-2
D: .
size: .
DNA: TGTGCCAGCTATGGGTTAGGGAGCACAGATACGCAGTATTTT
CDR3: CASYGLGSTDTQYF

J: TRBJ1-1
V: TRBV28
D: .
size: .
DNA: TGTGCCAGCAGTCGCAACAGGGAAGGCACTGAAGCTTTCTTT
CDR3: CASSRNREGTEAFF

J: TRBJ1-2
V: TRBV5-4
D: .
size: .
DNA: TGTGCCAGCAGCTCCCTAGAGGACGGGTATGGCTACACCTTC
CDR3: CASSSLEDGYGYTF